Presented here are 7 T cell receptor beta chains from one specimen sequenced in a study of Ad26.COV2.S vaccination and SARS-CoV-2 variants. Profiled with immunoSEQ multiplex PCR; TCRdb holds only in-frame clones, not every one. Among some 340,000 clones listed, about 86% were seen once. As for treatment: around 19 received Ad26.COV2.S at low or high dose, single or two shots; about 5 received placebo; per-sample allocation not given. Day 63 after the first injection of vaccine or placebo was the sampling time. Sequenced here: peripheral blood, sampled in a trial of Ad26.COV2.S vaccine versus placebo. The receptors were gathered from a person aged 18 to 65 who received the Ad26.COV2.S COVID-19 vaccine or a placebo.

This sequence joins TRBV27 and TRBJ2-1, with D perhaps matching TRBD2 (5 bases). This CDR3 comprises 13 residues. The V end lost 0 bases, the J end lost 8 bases, and 8 bases lay between the germline ends. The V gene's germline CDR1 is MNHEY and CDR2 SMNVEV (reference sequence). The CDR3 DNA reads as TGTGCCAGCAGTTTATCCTCTAGCCATGAGCAGTTCTTC. This translates into CASSLSSSHEQFF.

This clone has only a few counts. The rearrangement uses TRBV7-2 and TRBJ2-7, with TRBD1 matching over 12 bases. CDR1 is SGHTA and CDR2 is FQGNSA in the germline V gene. The CDR3 runs 16 residues. With V trimmed by 4 bases and J by 3 bases, 7 bases remained unmatched. The CDR3 DNA sequence: TGTGCCAGCAGCTCGGGGACAGGGGGCGCTTACTACGAGCAGTACTTC. Translation gives CASSSGTGGAYYEQYF.

The J gene is TRBJ2-2, the V gene TRBV11-3; 7 bases fit TRBD1. Germline V gives CDR1 SGHNT, CDR2 YENEEA. This CDR3 contains 15 residues. Unmatched junction bases numbered 5, after V lost 5 bases and J lost 2 bases. This CDR3 reads CASSPGTDNTGELFF. CDR3 in DNA: TGTGCCAGCAGCCCCGGGACAGATAACACCGGGGAGCTGTTTTTT.

V usage is TRBV30 and J usage is TRBJ1-1, with D maybe TRBD1 (5 bases). CDR3 length equals 13 residues. V lost 5 bases and J 1 base, leaving 11 bases between the germline ends. Germline V gives CDR1 GTSNPN, CDR2 SVGIG (reference sequence). CDR3 coding DNA: TGTGCCTGGGTAGGGGATGGGAACACTGAAGCTTTCTTT. Translated: CAWVGDGNTEAFF.

The chain employs TRBV7-9 and TRBJ1-3; D is undetermined. Germline-derived CDR1 and CDR2 are SEHNR and FQNEAQ (reference sequence). Trimming pared 2 bases from V and 8 bases from J, leaving 13 bases between. CDR3 length equals 14 residues. CDR3 in DNA: TGTGCCAGCAGCTTAAGGCAGGTTGGGGACACCATATATTTT. This codes for CASSLRQVGDTIYF.

As for this clone: In the same sample, other DNA sequences code for this CDR3. This chain joins TRBV18 and TRBJ1-1; TRBD1 aligns across 9 bases. Trimming cost V 3 bases and J 1 base; bases outside gene matches: 0. Germline loops: CDR1 KGHSH, CDR2 LQKENI. This CDR3 region has 14 residues. CDR3 coding DNA: TGTGCCAGCTCACCGGGACAGGGGAACACTGAAGCTTTCTTT. Its translation: CASSPGQGNTEAFF.

This chain uses TRBV5-6 with TRBJ1-2, with D possibly being TRBD1 (6 bases). Trimming removed 1 base from V and 3 bases from J, with 13 bases in between. Germline CDR1 is SGHDT and CDR2 is YYEEEE. The CDR3 spans 15 residues. CDR3 sequence: CASSLSDSRYYGYTF. The DNA for the CDR3 is TGTGCCAGCAGCTTGTCGGACAGCCGGTACTATGGCTACACCTTC.